Listed below are T cell receptor beta chains from one sample, sequenced in a study of patients and donors after allogeneic stem cell transplantation. TCRdb itself ran the RT-PCR reads through MiXCR, one entry per CDR3 protein. The data show about 110,000 distinct CDR3 sequences, roughly 35% seen once. The sample comprised blood, either unsorted or a sorted T cell fraction (not recorded which). These receptors all come from a human donor who was either an allogeneic HSCT recipient or a stem cell or donor lymphocyte infusion donor (not recorded which). It is not recorded whose cells these are; they may come from a transplant donor. CDR3s include the opening cysteine and the closing phenylalanine or tryptophan. D genes are given only for firm matches. Size tells how often a clone was seen (once, few, many) or the class of an expanded clone, and some rows leave it out.

CDR3 protein | CDR3 DNA | V gene | D gene | clone size | J gene
CASSPQENTEAFF | TGTGCCAGCTCACCACAGGAGAACACTGAAGCTTTCTTT | TRBV18 | . | many | TRBJ1-1
CASSLAGFGQPQHF | TGTGCCAGCAGCTTAGCAGGGTTCGGTCAGCCCCAGCATTTT | TRBV7-2 | . | once | TRBJ1-5
CSAQSSYNEQFF | TGCAGTGCTCAGAGCTCCTACAATGAGCAGTTCTTC | TRBV20-1 | . | . | TRBJ2-1
CASSPGQRSSPYGYTF | TGTGCCAGCAGCCCCGGACAGAGATCAAGTCCATATGGCTACACCTTC | TRBV7-9 | . | few | TRBJ1-2
CASSVEPGGKAFF | TGTGCCAGCAGCGTAGAACCCGGCGGAAAAGCTTTCTTT | TRBV9 | . | many | TRBJ1-1
CATSRDLAYGYTF | TGTGCCACCAGCCGGGACCTCGCTTATGGCTACACCTTC | TRBV15 | . | few | TRBJ1-2
CSAPTGNSYEQYF | TGCAGTGCTCCGACAGGAAACAGCTACGAGCAGTACTTC | TRBV20-1 | . | few | TRBJ2-7
CASSSAGTTKGKLFF | TGTGCCAGCAGCTCGGCCGGGACAACGAAAGGGAAACTGTTTTTT | TRBV11-3 | . | . | TRBJ1-4
CASSQSRGPGYEQYF | TGTGCCAGCTCACAAAGCCGAGGGCCGGGGTACGAGCAGTACTTC | TRBV18 | . | . | TRBJ2-7
CASRSAYSNQPQHF | TGTGCCAGCAGGTCGGCGTATAGCAATCAGCCCCAGCATTTT | TRBV12-3/TRBV12-4 | . | few | TRBJ1-5
CASSYTGAPYEQYF | TGTGCCAGCAGCTATACAGGAGCCCCCTACGAGCAGTACTTC | TRBV5-6 | . | once | TRBJ2-7
CATSDLAYASGNEQFF | TGTGCCACCAGTGATTTGGCCTACGCGAGCGGGAATGAGCAGTTCTTC | TRBV24-1 | . | . | TRBJ2-1
CASSLVWKEAFF | TGTGCCAGCAGCTTAGTATGGAAGGAAGCTTTCTTT | TRBV7-9 | . | few | TRBJ1-1
CASSGNTGNSYEQYF | TGTGCCAGCTCAGGGAACACAGGGAACTCCTACGAGCAGTACTTC | TRBV18 | . | once | TRBJ2-7
CSASPGAFSYNEQFF | TGCAGTGCTAGCCCGGGGGCATTCTCCTACAATGAGCAGTTCTTC | TRBV20-1 | . | . | TRBJ2-1
CASNSLGGPQPQHF | TGTGCCAGCAACTCCTTGGGGGGTCCTCAGCCCCAGCATTTT | TRBV2 | . | . | TRBJ1-5
CASSLQYRGSGNTIYF | TGTGCCAGCAGCTTACAGTACAGGGGTTCTGGAAACACCATATATTTT | TRBV7-2 | TRBD1 | . | TRBJ1-3
CSARGVDSYNSPLHF | TGCAGTGCTAGAGGGGTCGACTCCTATAATTCACCCCTCCACTTT | TRBV20-1 | . | . | TRBJ1-6
CASSLVVFGETQYF | TGTGCCAGCAGCTTAGTGGTATTCGGGGAGACCCAGTACTTC | TRBV11-2 | . | . | TRBJ2-5
CASSPDTGWETQYF | TGTGCCAGCAGCCCCGACACTGGATGGGAGACCCAGTACTTC | TRBV5-6 | . | few | TRBJ2-5
CASSPRGLPKNIQYF | TGTGCCAGCAGCCCCAGAGGCCTTCCAAAAAACATTCAGTACTTC | TRBV7-2 | . | . | TRBJ2-4
CSASGQPGSSYEQYF | TGCAGTGCCTCGGGACAACCCGGAAGCTCCTACGAGCAGTACTTC | TRBV20-1 | . | . | TRBJ2-7
CSPKRVAGPYEQYF | TGCAGTCCAAAGAGGGTAGCGGGACCCTACGAGCAGTACTTC | TRBV20-1 | TRBD2 | few | TRBJ2-7
CASSPQGLAVYNEQFF | TGTGCCAGCAGCCCACAGGGACTGGCGGTTTACAATGAGCAGTTCTTC | TRBV7-9 | . | . | TRBJ2-1
CASSPWGTPNNEQFF | TGCGCCAGCAGCCCGTGGGGGACACCAAACAATGAGCAGTTCTTC | TRBV4-3 | . | . | TRBJ2-1
CASSLSSLNTEAFF | TGTGCCAGCAGTTTATCGAGTCTAAACACTGAAGCTTTCTTT | TRBV27 | . | . | TRBJ1-1
CASTPDRGYGYTF | TGTGCCAGCACCCCCGACAGGGGGTATGGCTACACCTTC | TRBV12-3/TRBV12-4 | TRBD1 | . | TRBJ1-2
CASASFRGEGIQYF | TGTGCCAGCGCCTCATTCAGGGGGGAGGGCATTCAGTACTTC | TRBV11-2 | . | . | TRBJ2-4
CASSRFLYRKNTEAFF | TGTGCCAGCAGCAGATTTCTTTACAGAAAGAACACTGAAGCTTTCTTT | TRBV28 | . | . | TRBJ1-1
CASLKGFF | TGTGCCTCCCTCAAAGGTTTCTTT | TRBV30 | . | few | TRBJ1-1
CSARVRGTSNEQYF | TGCAGTGCTAGAGTCAGAGGGACTTCCAACGAGCAGTACTTC | TRBV20-1 | . | . | TRBJ2-7
CASSLVLRRVRPGPDYGYTF | TGTGCCAGCAGCTTGGTCCTCCGTCGGGTTCGGCCGGGACCCGACTATGGCTACACCTTC | TRBV5-5 | . | . | TRBJ1-2
CSARDDRPYEQYF | TGCAGTGCTAGAGATGACCGGCCCTACGAGCAGTACTTC | TRBV20-1 | . | few | TRBJ2-7
CATRTTLYNEQFF | TGTGCCACCCGGACTACCCTCTACAATGAGCAGTTCTTC | TRBV27 | . | . | TRBJ2-1
CASSSQGIETQYF | TGTGCCAGCAGCTCACAGGGTATTGAGACCCAGTACTTC | TRBV7-2 | . | few | TRBJ2-5
CSALTRTGIYGYTF | TGCAGTGCCCTAACCCGTACAGGGATTTATGGCTACACCTTC | TRBV20-1 | . | few | TRBJ1-2
CASSQDVGLVIVEQYF | TGTGCCAGCAGCCAAGATGTAGGACTAGTTATTGTCGAGCAGTACTTC | TRBV4-2 | TRBD2 | . | TRBJ2-7
CASSQVGQYNEQFF | TGTGCCAGCAGCCAAGTCGGGCAGTACAATGAGCAGTTCTTC | TRBV4-2 | . | . | TRBJ2-1
CSAREASGSYEQYF | TGCAGTGCTAGAGAGGCTAGCGGGTCCTACGAGCAGTACTTC | TRBV20-1 | TRBD2 | few | TRBJ2-7
CASSWDRSTEAFF | TGTGCCAGCAGCTGGGATAGAAGCACTGAAGCTTTCTTT | TRBV7-2 | . | few | TRBJ1-1
CASSAWTAGFRETQYF | TGTGCCAGCAGCGCTTGGACAGCGGGGTTCCGAGAGACCCAGTACTTC | TRBV7-2 | . | once | TRBJ2-5
CASSFRGHTEAFF | TGTGCCAGCAGCTTCCGGGGACACACTGAAGCTTTCTTT | TRBV7-9 | . | . | TRBJ1-1
CASTRGAREKLFF | TGTGCCAGCACCCGGGGGGCGCGAGAAAAACTGTTTTTT | TRBV6-5 | . | few | TRBJ1-4
CASSLENTIYF | TGTGCCAGCAGTTTAGAGAACACCATATATTTT | TRBV12-3/TRBV12-4 | . | . | TRBJ1-3
CSVEDYYGTSGIGSSYNEQFF | TGCAGCGTTGAAGATTACTACGGGACTAGCGGGATAGGAAGCTCCTACAATGAGCAGTTCTTC | TRBV29-1 | TRBD2 | few | TRBJ2-1
CSAREGRPPYGYTF | TGCAGTGCTAGAGAGGGGAGACCGCCTTATGGCTACACCTTC | TRBV20-1 | . | few | TRBJ1-2
CASSTPDEQYF | TGTGCCAGCAGTACCCCCGACGAGCAGTACTTC | TRBV12-3/TRBV12-4 | . | . | TRBJ2-7
CATWGSLNEQFF | TGTGCCACCTGGGGGAGCCTCAATGAGCAGTTCTTC | TRBV24-1 | . | . | TRBJ2-1
CAIRTSGRTYNEQFF | TGTGCCATCAGGACTAGCGGGCGCACCTACAATGAGCAGTTCTTC | TRBV10-3 | TRBD2 | . | TRBJ2-1
CSASRGTGAIYEQYF | TGCAGTGCTAGCCGAGGGACAGGGGCCATCTACGAGCAGTACTTC | TRBV20-1 | TRBD1 | many | TRBJ2-7
CASSQGAPIEQFF | TGTGCCAGCAGCCAAGGGGCACCAATTGAGCAGTTCTTC | TRBV3-1 | . | . | TRBJ2-1
CASSSQDRAGNTIYF | TGTGCCAGCAGTTCCCAAGACAGGGCTGGAAACACCATATATTTT | TRBV12-3/TRBV12-4 | TRBD1 | many | TRBJ1-3
CSAAGTGDLKPQHF | TGCAGTGCTGCCGGGACAGGGGATTTGAAGCCCCAGCATTTT | TRBV20-1 | TRBD1 | few | TRBJ1-5